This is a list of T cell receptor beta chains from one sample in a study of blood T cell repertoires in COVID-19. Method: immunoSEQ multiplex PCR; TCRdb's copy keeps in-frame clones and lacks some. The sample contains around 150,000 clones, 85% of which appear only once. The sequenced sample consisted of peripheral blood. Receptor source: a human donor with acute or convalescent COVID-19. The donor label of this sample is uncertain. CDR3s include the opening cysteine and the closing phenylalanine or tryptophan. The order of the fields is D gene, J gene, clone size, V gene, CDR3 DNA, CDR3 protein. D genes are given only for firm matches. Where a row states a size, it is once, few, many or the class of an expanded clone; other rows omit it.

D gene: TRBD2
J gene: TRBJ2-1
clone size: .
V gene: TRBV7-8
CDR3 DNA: TGTGCCAGCAGCTCGAGAACGGGAGGTGAGCAGTTCTTC
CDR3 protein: CASSSRTGGEQFF

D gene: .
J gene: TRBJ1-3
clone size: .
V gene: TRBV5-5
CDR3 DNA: TGTGCCAGCAGCTTGGGTGTGACAATTACCTCTGGAAACACCATATATTTT
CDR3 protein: CASSLGVTITSGNTIYF

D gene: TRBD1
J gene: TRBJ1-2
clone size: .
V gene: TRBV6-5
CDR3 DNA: TGTGCCAGCAAGGGACAGGGACCTGGCTACACCTTC
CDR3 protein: CASKGQGPGYTF

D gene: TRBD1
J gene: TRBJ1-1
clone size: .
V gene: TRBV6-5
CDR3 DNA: TGTGCCAGCTTCCCCCGGGACAGGGGAAACACTGAAGCTTTCTTT
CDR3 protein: CASFPRDRGNTEAFF

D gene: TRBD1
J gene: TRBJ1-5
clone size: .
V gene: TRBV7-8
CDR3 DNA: TGTGCCAGCAGCTTGGACAGGGATCAGCCCCAGCATTTT
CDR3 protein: CASSLDRDQPQHF

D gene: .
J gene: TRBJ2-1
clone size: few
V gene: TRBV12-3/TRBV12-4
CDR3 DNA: TGTGCCAGCAGTTTGACTCAAGAGCAGTTCTTC
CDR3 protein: CASSLTQEQFF

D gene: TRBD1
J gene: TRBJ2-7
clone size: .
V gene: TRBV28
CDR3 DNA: TGTGCCAGCAGTCCTCTCTCAAACAGGGGAACCTACGAGCAGTACTTC
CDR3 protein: CASSPLSNRGTYEQYF

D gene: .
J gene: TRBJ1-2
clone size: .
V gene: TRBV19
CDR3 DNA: TGTGCCAGTAGTTCCTTCGGAGCATCTCATGGCTACACCTTC
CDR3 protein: CASSSFGASHGYTF

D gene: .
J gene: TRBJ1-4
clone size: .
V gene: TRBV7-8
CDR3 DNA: TGTGCCAGCAGCTTAATCAGTGCAACTAATGAAAAACTGTTTTTT
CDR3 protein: CASSLISATNEKLFF

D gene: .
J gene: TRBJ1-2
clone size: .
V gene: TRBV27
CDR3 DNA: TGTGCCAGCAGTTTCGGGGGGCACGGCTACACCTTC
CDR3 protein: CASSFGGHGYTF

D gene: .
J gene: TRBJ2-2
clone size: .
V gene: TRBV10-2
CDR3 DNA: TGCGCCAGCAGTGAGGAGCGCCCGAACACCGGGGAGCTGTTTTTT
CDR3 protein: CASSEERPNTGELFF

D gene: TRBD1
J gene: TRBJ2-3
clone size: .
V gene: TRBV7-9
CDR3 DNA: TGTGCCAGCAGCTTTAAAAGGACAGGGAGAGACACAGATACGCAGTATTTT
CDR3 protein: CASSFKRTGRDTDTQYF

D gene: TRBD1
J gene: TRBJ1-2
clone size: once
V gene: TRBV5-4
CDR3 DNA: TGTGCCAGCTCCATTCCTCAGGGGGCTGGGGGCTACACCTTC
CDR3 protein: CASSIPQGAGGYTF

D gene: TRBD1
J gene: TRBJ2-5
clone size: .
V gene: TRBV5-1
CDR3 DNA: TGCGCCAGCAGCACGGGACAGCCGCAAGAGACCCAGTACTTC
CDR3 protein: CASSTGQPQETQYF

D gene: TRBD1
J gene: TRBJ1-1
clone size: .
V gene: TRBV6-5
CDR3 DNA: TGTGCCAGCAGTTACTCCTCCGGGACAGGGATCACTGAAGCTTTCTTT
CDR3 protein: CASSYSSGTGITEAFF

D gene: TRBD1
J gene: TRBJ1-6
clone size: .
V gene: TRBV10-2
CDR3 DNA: TGCGCCAGCAGACCCAACAGGGGGAGAACGACGGATAATTCACCCCTCCACTTT
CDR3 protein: CASRPNRGRTTDNSPLHF

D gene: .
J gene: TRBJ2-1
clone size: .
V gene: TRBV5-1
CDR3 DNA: TGCGCCAGCAGCTTTAGACAGGACTCCTACAATGAGCAGTTCTTC
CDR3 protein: CASSFRQDSYNEQFF

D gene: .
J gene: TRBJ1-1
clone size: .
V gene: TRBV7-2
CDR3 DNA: TGTGCCAGCAGCTCGGAGGCCGTGGGGACTGAAGCTTTCTTT
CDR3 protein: CASSSEAVGTEAFF

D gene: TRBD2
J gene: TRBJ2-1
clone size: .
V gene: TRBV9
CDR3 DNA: TGTGCCAGCAGCGACCTCGGGGGGGCACGCTACAATGAGCAGTTCTTC
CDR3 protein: CASSDLGGARYNEQFF

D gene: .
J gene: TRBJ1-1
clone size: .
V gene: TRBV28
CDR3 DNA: TGTGCCAGCAGTGAAAGGACAGCTGAAGCTTTCTTT
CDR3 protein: CASSERTAEAFF

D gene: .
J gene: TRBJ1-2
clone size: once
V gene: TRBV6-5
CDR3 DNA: TGTGCCAGCCTCAACCGGGTCCTAACTTATGGCTACACCTTC
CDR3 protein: CASLNRVLTYGYTF

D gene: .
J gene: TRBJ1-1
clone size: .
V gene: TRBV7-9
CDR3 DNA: TGTGCCAGCCGATCGCGCATCACTGAAGCTTTCTTT
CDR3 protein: CASRSRITEAFF

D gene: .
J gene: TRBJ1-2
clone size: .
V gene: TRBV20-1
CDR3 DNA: TGCAGTGCTCGTTCTGGCGGCTACACCTTC
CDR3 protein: CSARSGGYTF

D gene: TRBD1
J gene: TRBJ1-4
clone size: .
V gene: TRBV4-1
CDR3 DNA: TGCGCCAGCAGCCAGAGGGGACAGCAAAATGAAAAACTGTTTTTT
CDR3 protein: CASSQRGQQNEKLFF

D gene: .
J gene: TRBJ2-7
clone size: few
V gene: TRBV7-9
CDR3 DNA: TGTGCCAGCAGCGCCCGACAGGCCAGGGAGCAGTACTTC
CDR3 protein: CASSARQAREQYF

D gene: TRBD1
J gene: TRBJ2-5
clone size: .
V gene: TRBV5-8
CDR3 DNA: TGTGCCAGCAGCTTCCGGACAGGGGGCTTGGAGACCCAGTACTTC
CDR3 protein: CASSFRTGGLETQYF

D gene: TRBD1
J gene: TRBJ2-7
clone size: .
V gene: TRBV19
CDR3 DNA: TGTGCCAGTAAGCGGGGACAGGGAGGCGAGCAGTACTTC
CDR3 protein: CASKRGQGGEQYF

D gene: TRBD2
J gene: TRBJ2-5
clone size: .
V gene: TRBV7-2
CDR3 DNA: TGTGCCAGCAGCTTAACTAGCGGGTCCCAAGAGACCCAGTACTTC
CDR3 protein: CASSLTSGSQETQYF

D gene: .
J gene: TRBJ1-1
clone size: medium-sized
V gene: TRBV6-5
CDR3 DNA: TGTGCCAGCAGTTCCTTTTCGACAGAGAACACTGAAGCTTTCTTT
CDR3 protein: CASSSFSTENTEAFF

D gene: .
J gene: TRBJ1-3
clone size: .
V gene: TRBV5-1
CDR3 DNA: TGCGCCAGCAGTGTCGGGTACCGAGCCTCTGGAAACACCATATATTTT
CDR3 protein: CASSVGYRASGNTIYF

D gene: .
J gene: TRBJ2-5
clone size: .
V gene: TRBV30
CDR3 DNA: TGTGCCTGGAGTTTTAGGGGCCCGGAGACCCAGTACTTC
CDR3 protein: CAWSFRGPETQYF

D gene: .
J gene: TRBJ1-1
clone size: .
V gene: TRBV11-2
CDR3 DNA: TGTGCCAGCAGCTTAGATAATAGGGGGGGAGTGAACACTGAAGCTTTCTTT
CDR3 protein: CASSLDNRGGVNTEAFF

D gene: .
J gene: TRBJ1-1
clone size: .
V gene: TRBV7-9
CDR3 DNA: TGTGCCAGCAGCTTCCGGGGGTCGAACACTGAAGCTTTCTTT
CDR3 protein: CASSFRGSNTEAFF

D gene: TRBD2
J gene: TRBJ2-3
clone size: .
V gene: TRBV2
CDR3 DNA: TGTGCCAGCCGAGGAGGGGCGGGGGGCGCGGTGGGCACAGATACGCAGTATTTT
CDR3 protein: CASRGGAGGAVGTDTQYF

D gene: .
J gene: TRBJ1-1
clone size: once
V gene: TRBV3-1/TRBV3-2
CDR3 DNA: TGTGCCAGCAGCCAAGTAATTGCCCGCGAGGGCTTGAACACTGAAGCTTTCTTT
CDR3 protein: CASSQVIAREGLNTEAFF

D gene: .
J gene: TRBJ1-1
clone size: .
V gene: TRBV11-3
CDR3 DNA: TGTGCCAGCAGCTTATTCTCACTTTCGGTCGGGGTGAACACTGAAGCTTTCTTT
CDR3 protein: CASSLFSLSVGVNTEAFF

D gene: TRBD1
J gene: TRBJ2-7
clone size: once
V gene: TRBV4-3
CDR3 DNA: TGCGCCAGCAGCCGGGACAGCCGTTACGAGCAGTACTTC
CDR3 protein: CASSRDSRYEQYF

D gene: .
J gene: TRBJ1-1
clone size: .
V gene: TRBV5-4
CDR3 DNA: TGTGCCAGCAGCCTAGTTGCGGGTCGTAACCTGAACACTGAAGCTTTCTTT
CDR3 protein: CASSLVAGRNLNTEAFF

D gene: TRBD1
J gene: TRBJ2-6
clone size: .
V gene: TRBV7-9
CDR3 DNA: TGTGCCAGCAGCTTCCCCACTACAGGGGCTGGTGGGGCCAACGTCCTGACTTTC
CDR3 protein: CASSFPTTGAGGANVLTF

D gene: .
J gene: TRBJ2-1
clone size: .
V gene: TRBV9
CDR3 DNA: TGTGCCAGCAGCGTAGAGGCGGGACGGACCAATGAGCAGTTCTTC
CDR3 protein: CASSVEAGRTNEQFF

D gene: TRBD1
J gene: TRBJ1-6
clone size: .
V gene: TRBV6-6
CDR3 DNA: TGTGCCAGCACCCCGGGCCGGGACAGGGTTTCACCCCTCCACTTT
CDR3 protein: CASTPGRDRVSPLHF

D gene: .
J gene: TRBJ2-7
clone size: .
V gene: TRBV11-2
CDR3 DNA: TGTGCCAGCAGCTTAGGACAACCCTCCTACGAGCAGTACTTC
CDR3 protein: CASSLGQPSYEQYF

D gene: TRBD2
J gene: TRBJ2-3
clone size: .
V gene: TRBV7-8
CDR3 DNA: TGTGCCAGCAGCTTAGCGAGTACTAGCGGGACCTCTAGCACAGATACGCAGTATTTT
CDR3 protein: CASSLASTSGTSSTDTQYF

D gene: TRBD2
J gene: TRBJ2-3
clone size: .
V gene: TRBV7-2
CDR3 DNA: TGTGCCAGCAGCTTACCGGGGACTAGCGGGGGGGCGAGAGGAAATACGCAGTATTTT
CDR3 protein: CASSLPGTSGGARGNTQYF

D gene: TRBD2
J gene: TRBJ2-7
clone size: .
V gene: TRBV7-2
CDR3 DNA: TGTGCCAGCAGCCCGCTCGGTAGCGGGGGGGCCTACGAGCAGTACTTC
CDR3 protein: CASSPLGSGGAYEQYF

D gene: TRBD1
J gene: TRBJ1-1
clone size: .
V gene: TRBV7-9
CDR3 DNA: TGTGCCAGCAGCTTAGAAGACAGGGGCCTTATTGAAGCTTTCTTT
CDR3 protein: CASSLEDRGLIEAFF

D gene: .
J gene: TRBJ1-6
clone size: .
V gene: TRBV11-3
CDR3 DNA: TGTGCCAGCAGCTTAGACTCGGTTAGAGGCTCCTATAATTCACCCCTCCACTTT
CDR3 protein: CASSLDSVRGSYNSPLHF

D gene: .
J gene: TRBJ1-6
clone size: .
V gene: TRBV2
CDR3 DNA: TGTGCCAGCAAGGAACAGGGCGGTAATTCACCCCTCCACTTT
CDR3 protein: CASKEQGGNSPLHF

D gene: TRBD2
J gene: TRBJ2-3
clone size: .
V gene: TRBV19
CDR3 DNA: TGTGCCAGTAGTATACGAAGTAGCGGGGGGTCCACAGATACGCAGTATTTT
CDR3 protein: CASSIRSSGGSTDTQYF

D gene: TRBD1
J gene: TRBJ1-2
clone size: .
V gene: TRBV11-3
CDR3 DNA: TGTGCCAGCAGCACTCGGACAGGGAATAATGGCTACACCTTC
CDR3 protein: CASSTRTGNNGYTF

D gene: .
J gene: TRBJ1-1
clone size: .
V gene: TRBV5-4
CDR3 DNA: TGTGCCAGCAGCCCCACCGCGGGGAATGACGCTTTCTTT
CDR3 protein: CASSPTAGNDAFF